This T cell receptor (beta chain) is drawn from a study of CD8+ T cells in alopecia areata. Study-level information: Twice a day, 5 to 10 mg of oral tofacitinib was administered to treated patients.

Reverse transcription of extracted RNA yielded cDNA, which provided the sequencing template. Assay: immunoSEQ multiplex PCR; the TCRdb copy retains only in-frame clones and omits some. The profile shows roughly 210,000 clones, approximately 47% of them singletons. Looked up from germline, CDR1 is GTSNPN and CDR2 is SVGIG (reference sequence). The CDR3 has 13 amino acids. V lost 2 bases and J 6 bases, leaving 8 bases between the germline ends. This sample's treatment: oral pan-JAK inhibitor, 5-10 mg twice daily. The clonotype comes from a human donor with alopecia areata. The gene calls are TRBV30 and TRBJ2-6, with D uncertain. The sample here was CD4+ T cells sorted from blood, taken at roughly week 38, from a patient treated with tofacitinib. CDR3 sequence reads: CAWSPGSANVLTF. The CDR3 DNA follows: TGTGCCTGGAGTCCCGGTTCGGCCAACGTCCTGACTTTC. The entire variable domain, with the rest obtained from reference TRBV30 and TRBJ2-6, is as follows: SQTIHQWPATLVQPVGSPLSLECTVEGTSNPNLYWYRQAAGRGLQLLFYSVGIGQISSEVPQNLSASRPQDRQFILSSKKLLLSDSGFYLCAWSPGSANVLTFGAGSRLTVL.